A selection of T cell receptor beta chains follows, all from one sample in a study of T cells in localized non-small cell lung cancer. Generated by immunoSEQ multiplex PCR, the TCRdb table keeps only in-frame clones and is missing some. The sample records around 15,000 clones, over 75% being singletons. The source material was peripheral blood mononuclear cells, sampled before any cancer treatment. Receptors were obtained from a male donor at least 60 years old with stage II lung adenocarcinoma. The CDR3 runs from the conserved cysteine through the conserved F or W. The order of the fields is V gene, J gene, clone size, D gene, CDR3 protein, CDR3 DNA. A D gene is named only where the DNA matches it firmly. Clone size is stated in some rows and not others, as once, few, many or a class when expanded.

TRBV9,TRBJ2-7,NA,NA,CASSVGDSGLYEQYF,TGTGCCAGCAGCGTAGGGGACTCCGGATTATACGAGCAGTACTTC
TRBV21-1,TRBJ1-5,NA,NA,CASSKRQPQHF,TGTGCCAGCAGCAAGCGTCAGCCCCAGCATTTT
TRBV19,TRBJ2-7,NA,TRBD1,CASSRTGVYEQYF,TGTGCCAGTAGTCGGACAGGGGTCTACGAGCAGTACTTC
TRBV18,TRBJ2-7,once,NA,CASSPNTGSTYEQYF,TGTGCCAGCTCACCCAACACAGGGTCAACCTACGAGCAGTACTTC
TRBV27,TRBJ1-5,NA,NA,CASTPNGGAVSGQPQHF,TGTGCCAGCACCCCTAATGGGGGCGCGGTTTCTGGTCAGCCCCAGCATTTT
TRBV14,TRBJ2-3,NA,TRBD1,CASSQERPGTGDTDTQYF,TGTGCCAGCAGCCAAGAAAGGCCCGGGACAGGGGACACAGATACGCAGTATTTT
TRBV10-2,TRBJ2-4,NA,TRBD2,CASRKDGLAGAKNIQYF,TGCGCCAGCAGGAAGGACGGACTAGCGGGAGCCAAAAACATTCAGTACTTC
TRBV19,TRBJ1-5,NA,NA,CASSIGRDQPQHF,TGTGCCAGTAGTATCGGGAGGGATCAGCCCCAGCATTTT
TRBV28,TRBJ2-7,few,NA,CASSSGNQNYEQYF,TGTGCCAGCAGTTCCGGGAACCAAAACTACGAGCAGTACTTC
TRBV6-6,TRBJ2-1,NA,NA,CASKTSSYNEQFF,TGTGCCAGTAAGACTAGCTCCTACAATGAGCAGTTCTTC
TRBV12-5,TRBJ1-1,NA,NA,CASGWVPGEAFF,TGTGCTAGTGGTTGGGTCCCCGGTGAAGCTTTCTTT
TRBV30,TRBJ1-5,once,TRBD1,CAWGQGIGNQPQHF,TGTGCCTGGGGACAGGGGATTGGCAATCAGCCCCAGCATTTT
TRBV9,TRBJ2-7,NA,NA,CASSVDGTGSYEQYF,TGTGCCAGCAGCGTCGACGGGACTGGGAGCTACGAGCAGTACTTC
TRBV4-1,TRBJ2-7,once,NA,CASSQGGSYEQYF,TGCGCCAGCAGCCAAGGAGGTTCCTACGAGCAGTACTTC
TRBV5-1,TRBJ2-5,NA,NA,CASSLFPGRQETQYF,TGCGCCAGCAGCCTTTTCCCAGGGCGGCAAGAGACCCAGTACTTC
TRBV7-9,TRBJ2-1,NA,TRBD2,CASSYGSGRIREQFF,TGTGCCAGCAGCTACGGCAGCGGGAGGATCCGTGAGCAGTTCTTC
TRBV10-1,TRBJ1-5,NA,NA,CASSGDGTQPQHF,TGCGCCAGCAGTGGGGACGGCACACAGCCCCAGCATTTT
TRBV7-6,TRBJ2-3,NA,NA,CASSLTRNTDTQYF,TGTGCCAGCAGCTTGACTAGAAACACAGATACGCAGTATTTT
TRBV7-9,TRBJ2-2,NA,NA,CASSSATMGGELFF,TGTGCCAGCAGCTCGGCGACGATGGGGGGGGAGCTGTTTTTT
TRBV27,TRBJ1-1,NA,NA,CASSLWTTGTSTEAFF,TGTGCCAGCAGTTTATGGACGACCGGGACTAGCACTGAAGCTTTCTTT
TRBV5-5,TRBJ2-2,once,TRBD1,CASSPGQAANTGELFF,TGTGCCAGCAGCCCGGGACAGGCAGCTAACACCGGGGAGCTGTTTTTT
TRBV6-1,TRBJ2-5,NA,NA,CASSGSQETQYF,TGTGCCAGCAGTGGGAGCCAAGAGACCCAGTACTTC